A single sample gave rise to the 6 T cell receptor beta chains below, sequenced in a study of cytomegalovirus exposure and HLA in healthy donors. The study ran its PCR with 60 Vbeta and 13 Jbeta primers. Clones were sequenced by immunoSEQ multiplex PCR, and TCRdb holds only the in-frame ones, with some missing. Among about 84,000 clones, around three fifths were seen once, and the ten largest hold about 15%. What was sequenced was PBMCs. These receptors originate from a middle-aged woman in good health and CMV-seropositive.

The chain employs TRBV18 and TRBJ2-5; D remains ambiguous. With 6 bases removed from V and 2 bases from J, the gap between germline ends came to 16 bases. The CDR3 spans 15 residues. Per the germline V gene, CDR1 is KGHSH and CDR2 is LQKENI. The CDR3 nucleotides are TGTGCCAGCTCCACCACCGCGGTAATTCAAGAGACCCAGTACTTC. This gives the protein CASSTTAVIQETQYF.

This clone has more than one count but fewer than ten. CDR3 amino acids: CASSLDGQINTEAFF. CDR3 DNA: TGTGCCAGCAGCTTGGACGGACAAATTAACACTGAAGCTTTCTTT. This rearrangement joins TRBV5-4 to TRBJ1-1; the D gene is possibly TRBD1 (5 bases). The germline gives CDR1 SGHNT, CDR2 YYREEE (reference sequence). This CDR3 comprises 15 residues. V lost 0 bases and J lost 2, with 11 bases in between.

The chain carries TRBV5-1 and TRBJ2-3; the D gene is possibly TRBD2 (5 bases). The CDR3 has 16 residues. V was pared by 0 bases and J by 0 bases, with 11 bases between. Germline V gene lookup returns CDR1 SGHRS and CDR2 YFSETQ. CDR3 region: CASSLVAGSSTDTQYF. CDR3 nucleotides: TGCGCCAGCAGCTTGGTTGCGGGCTCTAGCACAGATACGCAGTATTTT.

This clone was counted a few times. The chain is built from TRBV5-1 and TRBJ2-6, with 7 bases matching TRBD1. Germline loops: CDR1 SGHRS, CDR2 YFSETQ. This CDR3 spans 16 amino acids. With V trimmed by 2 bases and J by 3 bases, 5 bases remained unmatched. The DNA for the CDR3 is TGCGCCAGCAGCTTTGGCGACAGGGTTGGGGCCAACGTCCTGACTTTC. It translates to CASSFGDRVGANVLTF.

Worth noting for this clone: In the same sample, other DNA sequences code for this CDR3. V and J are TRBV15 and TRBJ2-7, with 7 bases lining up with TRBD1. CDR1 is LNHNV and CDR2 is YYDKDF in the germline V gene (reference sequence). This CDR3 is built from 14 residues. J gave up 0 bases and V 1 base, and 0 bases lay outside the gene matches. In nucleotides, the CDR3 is TGTGCCACCAGCAGAGGGGACAGCTCCTACGAGCAGTACTTC. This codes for CATSRGDSSYEQYF.

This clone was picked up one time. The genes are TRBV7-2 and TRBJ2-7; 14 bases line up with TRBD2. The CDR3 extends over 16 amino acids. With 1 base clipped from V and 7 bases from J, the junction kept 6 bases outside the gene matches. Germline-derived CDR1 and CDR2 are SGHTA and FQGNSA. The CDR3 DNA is TGTGCCAGCAGCTTAGTGGGGACTAGCGGGAGTCATGAGCAGTACTTC. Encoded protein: CASSLVGTSGSHEQYF.